The next 4 T cell receptor beta chains were all read from a single sample in a study of CD8 T cells in ankylosing spondylitis. Study conclusions and caveats: A motif of 7 to 9 highly homologous TCR beta variants was seen as apparently characteristic of ankylosing spondylitis blood.

TCRdb passed the 5' RACE reads through MiXCR, listing each CDR3 protein once. The sample lists 130,000 or so distinct CDR3 sequences; roughly 18% were seen once. No antigens are known for them. Sequencing input: blood, either unsorted or a sorted T cell fraction (not recorded which). The receptor set was obtained from a male donor with ankylosing spondylitis.

V and J are TRBV7-6 and TRBJ1-4; possible D gene TRBD1, 6 bases. Germline CDR1 reads SGHVS; CDR2 reads FNYEAQ. V was pared by 2 bases and J by 0 bases, with 7 bases between. This CDR3 spans 15 amino acids. This CDR3 is CASSLWTATNEKLFF. CDR3 nucleotides: TGTGCCAGCAGCTTATGGACAGCAACTAATGAAAAACTGTTTTTT.

This rearrangement joins TRBV28 to TRBJ2-5, with D uncertain. This CDR3 comprises 17 residues. Germline V CDR1 and CDR2: MDHEN, SYDVKM. Trimming pared 8 bases from V and 5 bases from J, leaving 27 bases between. CDR3 residues: CASGPVLRKETGETQYF. The CDR3 DNA sequence: TGTGCCAGCGGACCGGTTTTGCGGAAAGAGACCGGGGAGACCCAGTACTTC. The full variable domain, in which reference TRBV28 and TRBJ2-5 provide the parts outside the CDR3, is DVKVTQSSRYLVKRTGEKVFLECVQDMDHENMFWYRQDPGLGLRLIYFSYDVKMKEKGDIPEGYSVSREKKERFSLILESASTNQTSMYLCASGPVLRKETGETQYFGPGTRLLVL.

This clonotype has only a few counts. The chain joins TRBV21-1 to TRBJ1-2; the table's D call of TRBD1 was not tested on the DNA. TRBV21-1 is deemed a pseudogene. The CDR3 spans 15 residues. The CDR3 bases are TGTGCCAGCAGCAACAGAGGGGGCTTTAGCTATGGCTACACCTTC. This gives the protein CASSNRGGFSYGYTF.

A few counts support this clonotype. This sequence joins TRBV9 and TRBJ1-1; D may be TRBD1 (5 bases). The CDR3 covers 13 residues. The germline gives CDR1 SGDLS, CDR2 YYNGEE. With 2 bases removed from V and 3 bases from J, the gap between germline ends came to 8 bases. The DNA of the CDR3 is TGTGCCAGCAGCGTGGGGGGGGACACTGAAGCTTTCTTT. Encoded protein: CASSVGGDTEAFF.